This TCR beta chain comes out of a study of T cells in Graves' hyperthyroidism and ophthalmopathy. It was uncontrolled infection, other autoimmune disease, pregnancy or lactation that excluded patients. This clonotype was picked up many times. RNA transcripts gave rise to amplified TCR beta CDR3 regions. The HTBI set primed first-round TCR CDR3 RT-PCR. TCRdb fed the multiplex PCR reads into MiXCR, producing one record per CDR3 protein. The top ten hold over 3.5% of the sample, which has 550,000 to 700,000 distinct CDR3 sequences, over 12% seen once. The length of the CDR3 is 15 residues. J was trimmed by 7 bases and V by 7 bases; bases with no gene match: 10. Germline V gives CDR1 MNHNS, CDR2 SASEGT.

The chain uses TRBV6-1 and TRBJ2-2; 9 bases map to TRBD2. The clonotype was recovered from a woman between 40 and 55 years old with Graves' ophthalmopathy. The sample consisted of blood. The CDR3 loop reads CASNSAGGGGGELFF. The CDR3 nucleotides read TGTGCCAGCAACTCAGCGGGAGGAGGGGGCGGGGAGCTGTTTTTT.